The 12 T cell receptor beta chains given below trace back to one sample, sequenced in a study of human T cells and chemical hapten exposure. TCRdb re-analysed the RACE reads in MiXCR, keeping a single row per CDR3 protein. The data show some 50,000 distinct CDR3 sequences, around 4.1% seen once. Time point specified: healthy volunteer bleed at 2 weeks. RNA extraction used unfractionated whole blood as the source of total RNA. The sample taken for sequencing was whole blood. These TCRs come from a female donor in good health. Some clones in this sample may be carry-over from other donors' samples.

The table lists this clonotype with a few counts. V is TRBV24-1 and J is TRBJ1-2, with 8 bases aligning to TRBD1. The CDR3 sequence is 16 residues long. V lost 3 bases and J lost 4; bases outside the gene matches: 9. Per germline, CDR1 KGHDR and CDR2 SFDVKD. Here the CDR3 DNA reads TGTGCCACCAGTGATGGCGGGACAGGATATATCTATGGCTACACCTTC. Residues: CATSDGGTGYIYGYTF.

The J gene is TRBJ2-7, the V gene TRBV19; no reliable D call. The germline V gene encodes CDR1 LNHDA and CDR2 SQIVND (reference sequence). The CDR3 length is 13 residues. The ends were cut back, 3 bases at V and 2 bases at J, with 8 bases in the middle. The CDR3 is CASSMTNTYEQYF. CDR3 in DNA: TGTGCCAGTAGTATGACCAATACCTACGAGCAGTACTTC. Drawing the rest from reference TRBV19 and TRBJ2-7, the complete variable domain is DGGITQSPKYLFRKEGQNVTLSCEQNLNHDAMYWYRQDPGQGLRLIYYSQIVNDFQKGDIAEGYSVSREKKESFPLTVTSAQKNPTAFYLCASSMTNTYEQYFGPGTRLTVT.

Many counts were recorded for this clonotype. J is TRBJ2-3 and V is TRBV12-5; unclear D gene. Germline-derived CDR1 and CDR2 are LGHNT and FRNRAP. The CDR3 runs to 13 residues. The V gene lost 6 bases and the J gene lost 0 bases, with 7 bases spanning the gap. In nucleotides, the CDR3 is TGTGCTAGTGGGGTTGAGAGCACAGATACGCAGTATTTT. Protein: CASGVESTDTQYF.

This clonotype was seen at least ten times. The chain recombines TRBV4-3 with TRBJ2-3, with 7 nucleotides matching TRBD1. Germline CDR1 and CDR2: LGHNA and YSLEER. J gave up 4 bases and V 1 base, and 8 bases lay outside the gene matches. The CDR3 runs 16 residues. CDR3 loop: CASSQGTGDPPDTQYF. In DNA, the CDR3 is TGCGCCAGCAGCCAAGGCACAGGGGACCCACCAGATACGCAGTATTTT.

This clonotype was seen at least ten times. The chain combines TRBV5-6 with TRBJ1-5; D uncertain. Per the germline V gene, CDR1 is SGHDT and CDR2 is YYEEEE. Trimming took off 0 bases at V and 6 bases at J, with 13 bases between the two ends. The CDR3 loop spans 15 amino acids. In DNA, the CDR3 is TGTGCCAGCAGCTTGGCCGGCGAGAGGCGTCAGCCCCAGCATTTT. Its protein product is CASSLAGERRQPQHF.

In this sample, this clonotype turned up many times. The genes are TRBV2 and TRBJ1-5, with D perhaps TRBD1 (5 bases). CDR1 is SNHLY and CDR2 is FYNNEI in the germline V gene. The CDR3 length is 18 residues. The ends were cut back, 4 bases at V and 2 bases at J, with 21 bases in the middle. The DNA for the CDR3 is TGTGCCAGCAGTGTTCGGGACCCAACCGGGGGTGGCAATCAGCCCCAGCATTTT. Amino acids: CASSVRDPTGGGNQPQHF.

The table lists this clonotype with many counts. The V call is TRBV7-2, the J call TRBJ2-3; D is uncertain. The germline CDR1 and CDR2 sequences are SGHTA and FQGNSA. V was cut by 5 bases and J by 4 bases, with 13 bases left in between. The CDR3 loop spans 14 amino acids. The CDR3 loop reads CASSHNWSPDTQYF. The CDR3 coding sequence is TGTGCCAGCAGCCATAATTGGTCCCCAGATACGCAGTATTTT. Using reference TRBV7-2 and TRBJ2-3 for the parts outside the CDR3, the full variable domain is GAGVSQSPSNKVTEKGKDVELRCDPISGHTALYWYRQSLGQGLEFLIYFQGNSAPDKSGLPSDRFSAERTGGSVSTLTIQRTQQEDSAVYLCASSHNWSPDTQYFGPGTRLTVL.

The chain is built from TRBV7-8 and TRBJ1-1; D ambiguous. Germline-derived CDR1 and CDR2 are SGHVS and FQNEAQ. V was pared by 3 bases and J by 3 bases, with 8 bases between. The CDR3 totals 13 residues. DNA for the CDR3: TGTGCCAGCAGCTTCAGAAAGGACACTGAAGCTTTCTTT. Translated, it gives CASSFRKDTEAFF.

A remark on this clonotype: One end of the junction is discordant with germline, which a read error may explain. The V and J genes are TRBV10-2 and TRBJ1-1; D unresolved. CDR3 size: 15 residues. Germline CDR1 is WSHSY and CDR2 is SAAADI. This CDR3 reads CPSRTTASMDTEAFF. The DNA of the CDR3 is TGCCCCAGCAGAACAACCGCATCTATGGACACTGAAGCTTTCTTT.

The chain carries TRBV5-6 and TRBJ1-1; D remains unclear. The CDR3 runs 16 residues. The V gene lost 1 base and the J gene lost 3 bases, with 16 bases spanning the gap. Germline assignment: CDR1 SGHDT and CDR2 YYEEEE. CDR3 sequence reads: CASSLLFRQVDTEAFF. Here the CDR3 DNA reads TGTGCCAGCAGCTTGTTATTCAGGCAGGTGGACACTGAAGCTTTCTTT.

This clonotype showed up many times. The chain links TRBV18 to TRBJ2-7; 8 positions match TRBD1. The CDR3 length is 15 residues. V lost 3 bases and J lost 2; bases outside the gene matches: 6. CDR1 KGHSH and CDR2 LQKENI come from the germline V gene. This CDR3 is CASSPRQGRPYEQYF. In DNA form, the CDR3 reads TGTGCCAGCTCACCCAGACAGGGGAGGCCCTACGAGCAGTACTTC.

CDR3 amino acids: CASSSPIGPYEQYF. The CDR3 coding sequence is TGTGCCAGCAGCTCACCAATAGGGCCCTACGAGCAGTACTTC. The V gene is TRBV7-9, the J gene TRBJ2-7; D not certain. The CDR3 runs 14 residues. V lost 4 bases and J 2 bases, leaving 12 bases between the germline ends. Germline V lookup: CDR1 SEHNR, CDR2 FQNEAQ (reference sequence). Full variable domain (remainder filled in from reference TRBV7-9 and TRBJ2-7): DTGVSQNPRHKITKRGQNVTFRCDPISEHNRLYWYRQTLGQGPEFLTYFQNEAQLEKSRLLSDRFSAERPKGSFSTLEIQRTEQGDSAMYLCASSSPIGPYEQYFGPGTRLTVT.